This T cell receptor (beta chain) appears in the sequencing data of a study of T cell repertoires in cytomegalovirus infection. The table lists this clonotype with many counts. One entry per CDR3 protein, called by TCRdb with MiXCR from the reads. The sample carries more than 500,000 distinct CDR3 sequences, more than 15% recorded once. The TCR originated in a human donor in good health (CMV status not recorded). Some clones in this sample may be carry-over from other donors' samples. The sequencing input was CD8+ T cells from PBMCs.

In DNA, the CDR3 is TGTGCCAGCAGCTTAAATCGGGTAGGGAAAGACACTGAAGCTTTCTTT. Protein: CASSLNRVGKDTEAFF. The rearrangement links TRBV7-6 to TRBJ1-1; the D is unclear. The germline CDR1 and CDR2 sequences are SGHVS and FNYEAQ. Trimming left V 2 bases short and J 3 bases short, with 16 bases between. The CDR3 sequence is 16 residues long.